The source of this T cell receptor beta chain is a study of TIL therapy for anti-PD-1-resistant metastatic lung cancer (dated by TCRdb to 2020 to 2023). Concerning the study at large: Enrolled patients had a median age of roughly 50 years (range roughly 38-80) and a median tumor PD-L1 proportion score of less than 7.5%. Most of the cohort had lung adenocarcinoma, a few tumors were EGFR-mutant and two were ALK-rearranged, and half of the patients were current or former smokers. A median non-synonymous tumor mutation burden of roughly 1.4 mutations per megabase was determined across the cohort by whole-exome sequencing. T cell receptor beta sequencing of tumor and peripheral blood was used to follow clonotypes across the tumor, the expanded TIL product and serial blood samples. Results and caveats for the whole study, not just this receptor: TIL culture showed high clonal turnover, with many enriched product clones undetected in the baseline tumor, suggesting clonal contraction rather than faithful expansion. The study protocol defined all tumor marker inferences as exploratory. Higher clonality and lower diversity were observed in expanded TIL cultures than in baseline intratumoral T cells (median clonality around 6% vs 30%, p < 0.0001). Generalizability was limited because the cohort was highly selected, with more treatment-naive, never-smoker and oncogene-addicted patients included than is typical.

Using bias-controlled multiplex PCR with the immunoSEQ v3 hsTCRB kit, the TCR beta CDR3 regions were amplified from genomic DNA. TCR libraries were sequenced on an Illumina NextSeq 500 to approximately 2 million read pairs for survey level or about 5-6.5 million for deep level. In the original analysis: V, D and J genes were assigned, non-productive sequences were removed, and clonality was reported by immunoSEQ Analyzer software. Repertoires were compared using productive Simpson clonality and Morisita overlap index of productive TRB rearrangements between infused TIL and blood. TCRdb carries this immuneACCESS record with in-frame sequences only. Its versions omit some clonotypes, under half of them owing to an unresolved V gene in the studies checked, with the rest unexplained. D and trimming come from the DNA, and the V and J calls and clone size come from that table. Across this sample there are over 25,000 clones, with approximately 72% seen only once. The biggest ten clones account for approximately 7.3% of the sample.

Read against the paper, the sample's time point label means: pre-treatment sample, taken before nivolumab and TIL therapy. The baseline tumor samples were excised metastases, mostly pleural nodules or supraclavicular lymph nodes, taken from the same resection that was used to grow TIL. Tumors were harvested prior to any PD-1/PD-L1 blockade, after which nivolumab was administered to patients, and lymphodepletion, expanded TIL infusion and IL-2 were given to patients who progressed. Between late 2017 and 2020, a dual-center phase I trial enrolled adults who had stage 4 NSCLC. Samples were obtained from a single-arm, open-label phase I trial in which tumor-infiltrating lymphocyte therapy with nivolumab was evaluated in advanced non-small cell lung cancer. Portions of each resected tumor were snap-frozen in liquid nitrogen and were stored at -80 degrees C. Tumor regions of interest were selected on H&E sections using laser-capture macrodissection, ground into around 15 mg aliquots, and extracted using Qiagen Allprep kits.

The germline V gene (reference sequence) supplies CDR1 LNHNV and CDR2 YYDKDF. Unmatched junction bases come to 9, with V trimmed by 1 base and J by 16 bases. The CDR3 spans 13 residues, from the cysteine through the phenylalanine. Only the CDR3 region is kept as DNA, spanning 39 bases read in frame from base 1. This clone was seen more than once but under ten times. Its binding antigen is unknown. One base away there is no much larger clone; base qualities are not given. This sequence originates from a person between 25 and 79 years old with non-small cell lung cancer. The source material was tumor tissue, sampled at baseline. The receptor chain draws on TRBV15 and TRBJ1-3, and 8 bases in between align with TRBD1. The nucleotide sequence reads TGTGCCACCAGCAGAGCCACCGAGGACAGGGAGTATTTT. Translated, this is CATSRATEDREYF.